The subject of this entry is one T cell receptor beta chain. Trimming pared 0 bases from V and 8 bases from J, leaving 13 bases between. This CDR3 is built from 14 residues. CDR1 is MNHNS and CDR2 is SASEGT in the germline V gene. The data were obtained in a study of blood T cell repertoires in COVID-19. Study overall: Sites across the United States, Italy and Spain contributed samples from acute and convalescent COVID-19. The cDNA or gDNA used as material had been derived from T cells, B-cell-depleted T cells, or PBMCs.

The Seattle patients joined while their infection was active and were tracked longitudinally afterward. Original processing methods: Scientists estimated how many nucleated cells there were by amplifying reference gene primers. The assay was immunoSEQ multiplex PCR, and TCRdb's table has in-frame clones only and misses some. V and J calls and clone size come straight from that table; D and trimming were deduced from the DNA. The sample yields fewer than 400,000 clones, nearly 90% seen once. The TCR sequence derives from a woman younger than 45 with COVID-19, enrolled during active disease. The V and J genes are TRBV6-1 and TRBJ1-2, with D hard to call. Sequenced input: peripheral blood. The CDR3 DNA sequence: TGTGCCAGCAGTGAAGCCCCGACCCGGGGAGGCTACACCTTC. Translation: CASSEAPTRGGYTF.